This paragraph covers one T cell receptor (beta chain) sequence. Its antigen is as yet unknown. This entry is derived from a study of human thymus T cells. Broader study findings: It looked as if thymic and blood repertoires used V and J genes in a biased way. Related reports documented highly overlapping thymic repertoires among unrelated individuals.

Libraries were prepared by immunoSEQ multiplex PCR; TCRdb keeps only in-frame clonotypes and omits some of them. The sample yields some 80,000 clones, about 96% seen once. The CDR3 is made up of 16 amino acids. Germline loops: CDR1 SGHTA, CDR2 FQGNSA. V gave up 5 bases and J gave up 5 bases; unmatched junction bases: 13. Corrective cardiac operations yielded the resected thymus tissue. The sample was thymus tissue. This sequence joins TRBV7-2 and TRBJ2-5, with 8 bases aligning to TRBD2. This receptor was taken from a boy in the first two years of life with a congenital heart defect but otherwise immunologically healthy. The CDR3 loop reads CASSAGAPGGPETQYF. The CDR3 DNA reads TGTGCCAGCAGCGCCGGGGCTCCGGGGGGGCCGGAGACCCAGTACTTC.